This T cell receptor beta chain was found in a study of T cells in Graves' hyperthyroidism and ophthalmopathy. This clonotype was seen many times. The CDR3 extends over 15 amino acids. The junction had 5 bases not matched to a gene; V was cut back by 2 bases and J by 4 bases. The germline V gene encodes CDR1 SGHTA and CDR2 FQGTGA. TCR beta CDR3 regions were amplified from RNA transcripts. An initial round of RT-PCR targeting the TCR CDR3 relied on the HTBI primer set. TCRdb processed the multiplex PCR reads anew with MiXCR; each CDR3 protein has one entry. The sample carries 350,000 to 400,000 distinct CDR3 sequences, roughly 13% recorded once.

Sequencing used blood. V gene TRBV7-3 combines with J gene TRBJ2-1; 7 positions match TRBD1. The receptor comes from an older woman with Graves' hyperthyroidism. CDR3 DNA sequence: TGTGCCAGCAGCTTACAGGGACAGAGTTACAATGAGCAGTTCTTC. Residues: CASSLQGQSYNEQFF.